This TCR beta chain came from a study of TIL therapy for anti-PD-1-resistant metastatic lung cancer. At the level of the study: Tumors had a median PD-L1 proportion score of 6%. Half of patients were current or former smokers.

The sample's time point: pre-treatment sample, taken before nivolumab and TIL therapy. Per the germline V gene, CDR1 is MNHNY and CDR2 is SVGAGI (reference sequence). The CDR3 length is 14 residues. Trimming took 3 bases from V and 3 from J, leaving 11 bases between them. The immunoSEQ assay was v3. Clones were read by immunoSEQ multiplex PCR, and TCRdb kept only the in-frame ones, dropping some. This table holds 35,000 to 55,000 clones, roughly 78% found once. V is TRBV6-6 and J is TRBJ1-2; TRBD1 is a possible D gene (5 bases). This material consisted of blood, taken at baseline. The receptor's source is a man in his 70s with non-small cell lung cancer. The CDR3 DNA is TGTGCCAGCAGTTATCTGGGGGACCACTATGGCTACACCTTC. Amino acids: CASSYLGDHYGYTF.